This passage covers 8 T cell receptor beta chains from one sample sequenced in a study of T cell clonotyping in hematopoietic cell transplantation. Assay used: immunoSEQ multiplex PCR; TCRdb lists only in-frame clones, some missing. The sample has 2,500 to 4,000 clones; around 93% are singletons. Here the sequenced sample was PBMCs, taken at the time of graft-versus-host disease after allogeneic stem cell transplant. These receptors were collected from a male patient between 60 and 69 years old who had an allogeneic stem cell transplant from a related donor, so the T cells may come from the graft donor. Some clones in this sample may be carry-over from other donors' samples.

This sequence joins TRBV6-5 and TRBJ1-1; D is unclear. The CDR3 totals 11 residues. The V gene lost 2 bases and the J gene lost 8 bases, with 6 bases spanning the gap. Germline V CDR1 and CDR2: MNHEY, SVGAGI. The CDR3 nucleotides read TGTGCCAGCAGTTACGGGTTCGAAGCTTTCTTT. This gives the protein CASSYGFEAFF.

The chain employs TRBV29-1 and TRBJ2-1; no clear D gene. The germline V and J ends were trimmed by 4 bases and 3 bases, with 4 bases remaining between them. CDR1 is SQVTM and CDR2 is ANQGSEA in the germline V gene. The CDR3 totals 11 residues. The CDR3 protein is CSVGGYNEQFF. In DNA form, the CDR3 reads TGCAGCGTTGGGGGCTACAATGAGCAGTTCTTC.

V and J are TRBV19 and TRBJ1-1; D call uncertain. The CDR3 covers 14 residues. V gave up 0 bases and J gave up 1 base, with 6 bases separating them. CDR1 is LNHDA, CDR2 SQIVND, per germline (reference sequence). The CDR3 region has the DNA TGTGCCAGTAGTATAGACTATGAGAACACTGAAGCTTTCTTT. Translation gives CASSIDYENTEAFF.

CDR3 amino acids: CSLRDSYGYTF. CDR3 bases: TGCAGTCTCAGGGATTCCTATGGCTACACCTTC. V gene TRBV20-1 combines with J gene TRBJ1-2; D possibly corresponds to TRBD1 (5 bases). The CDR3 has 11 residues. V was shortened by 8 bases and J by 4 bases, with 11 bases between the two germline ends. Germline lookup yields CDR1 DFQATT and CDR2 SNEGSKA (reference sequence).

This clone appeared once. The chain has TRBV7-9 and TRBJ1-1, with unresolved D. Germline CDR1 SEHNR, CDR2 FQNEAQ (reference sequence). V lost 1 base to trimming and J lost 11 bases, with 11 bases between them. CDR3 size: 12 residues. The CDR3 coding sequence is TGTGCCAGCAGCTTAGTAGGGTTCTCGGCTTTCTTT. It codes for CASSLVGFSAFF. The variable domain in full, with the rest retrieved from reference TRBV7-9 and TRBJ1-1, is DTGVSQNPRHKITKRGQNVTFRCDPISEHNRLYWYRQTLGQGPEFLTYFQNEAQLEKSRLLSDRFSAERPKGSFSTLEIQRTEQGDSAMYLCASSLVGFSAFFGQGTRLTVV.

V and J are TRBV4-1 and TRBJ2-1; D not resolved. CDR1 and CDR2 (germline): MGHRA, YSYEKL. Trimming shortened V by 0 bases and J by 8 bases, and 8 bases separated the two germline ends. This CDR3 spans 13 amino acids. DNA for the CDR3: TGCGCCAGCAGCCAAGAAAATACCTATGAGCAGTTCTTC. It specifies CASSQENTYEQFF.

The V call is TRBV23-1, the J call TRBJ2-5, with D perhaps TRBD2 (5 bases). TRBV23-1 is noted as an ORF with a role that remains uncertain. Trimming took 7 bases from V and 0 from J, leaving 15 bases between them. This CDR3 contains 15 residues. The CDR3 here is CASNSHTRYQETQYF. Written as DNA, the CDR3 is TGCGCCAGCAACTCCCATACTAGGTACCAAGAGACCCAGTACTTC.

The chain joins TRBV27 to TRBJ2-2, with D maybe TRBD1 (7 bases). Germline CDR1 MNHEY, CDR2 SMNVEV (reference sequence). CDR3 length equals 17 residues. V was clipped by 5 bases and J by 5 bases, with 21 bases between them. CDR3 sequence reads: CASSNRRTQGGTGELFF. The CDR3 nucleotides read TGTGCCAGCAGTAACCGACGGACCCAGGGGGGAACCGGGGAGCTGTTTTTT.